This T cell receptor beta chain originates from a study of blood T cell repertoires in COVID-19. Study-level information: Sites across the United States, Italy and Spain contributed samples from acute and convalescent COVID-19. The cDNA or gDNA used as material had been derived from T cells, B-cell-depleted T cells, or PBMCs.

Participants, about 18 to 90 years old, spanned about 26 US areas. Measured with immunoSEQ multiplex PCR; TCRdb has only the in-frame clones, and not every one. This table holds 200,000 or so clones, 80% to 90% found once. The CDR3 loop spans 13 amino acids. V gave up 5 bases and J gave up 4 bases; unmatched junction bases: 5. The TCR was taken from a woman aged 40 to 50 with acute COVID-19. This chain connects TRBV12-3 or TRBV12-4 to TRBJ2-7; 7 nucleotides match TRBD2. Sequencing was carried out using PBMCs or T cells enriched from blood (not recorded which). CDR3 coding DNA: TGTGCCAGCAGTGCGGGGGACGGATACGAGCAGTACTTC. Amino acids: CASSAGDGYEQYF.